Each of the 27 T cell receptor beta chains below was sequenced from the same sample in a study of T cell repertoires in cytomegalovirus infection. Their target antigens are unknown. TCRdb reprocessed the reads via MiXCR and lists one record per CDR3 protein. Of around 100,000 distinct CDR3 sequences in the sample, about 40% were seen once. The material sequenced was CD8+ T cells from cultured PBMCs, taken from culture after CMV antigen stimulation. These receptors were taken from a human donor in good health (CMV status not recorded). Some clones in this sample may be carry-over from other donors' samples.

This chain joins TRBV6-2 or TRBV6-3 and TRBJ1-5; D gene uncertain. This CDR3 comprises 16 residues. Germline V gene data show CDR1 as MNHEY and CDR2 as SVGEGT. V dropped 0 bases and J dropped 0 bases, with 9 bases sitting between them. The CDR3 is CASSYSLGDSNQPQHF. The CDR3 bases are TGTGCCAGCAGTTACTCGCTGGGAGATAGCAATCAGCCCCAGCATTTT.

This clonotype was seen repeatedly, ten times or more. The chain employs TRBV10-3 and TRBJ2-5; the match to TRBD2 covers 7 bases. Germline V gene sequence: CDR1 ENHRY, CDR2 SYGVKD. The CDR3 covers 18 residues. J lost 4 bases, V lost 0 bases, and 14 bases had no gene match. CDR3 amino acids: CAISESNGQRGRRETQYF. The CDR3 DNA reads as TGTGCCATCAGTGAGTCGAATGGGCAGCGGGGCCGAAGAGAGACCCAGTACTTC.

V is TRBV4-1 and J is TRBJ2-7; TRBD1 matches 12 bases. J gave up 6 bases and V 3 bases, and 6 bases lay outside the gene matches. Germline V gene lookup returns CDR1 MGHRA and CDR2 YSYEKL. The CDR3 consists of 15 residues. CDR3 sequence: CASSQTGTGGSEQYF. The CDR3 region has the DNA TGCGCCAGCAGCCAGACCGGGACAGGGGGCTCCGAGCAGTACTTC.

The chain couples TRBV3-1 to TRBJ1-4, with D uncertain. CDR1 and CDR2 from the germline V gene are LGHDT and YNNKEL (reference sequence). This CDR3 contains 15 residues. Trimming removed 1 base from V and 2 bases from J, with 8 bases in between. Here the CDR3 reads CASSQVGSTNEKLFF. DNA for the CDR3: TGTGCCAGCAGCCAAGTAGGCAGTACTAATGAAAAACTGTTTTTT.

The V and J genes are TRBV6-6 and TRBJ1-1, with unresolved D. The CDR3 is 14 residues long. Trimming left V 2 bases short and J 1 base short, with 8 bases between. The germline V gene has CDR1 MNHNY and CDR2 SVGAGI (reference sequence). For the CDR3, the DNA is TGTGCCAGCAGTTACGGCGACACGAACACTGAAGCTTTCTTT. It translates to CASSYGDTNTEAFF.

This clonotype was detected only a few times. The V gene is TRBV19, the J gene TRBJ2-7; D could derive from TRBD1 or TRBD2 (5 bases each). Germline CDR1 reads LNHDA; CDR2 reads SQIVND (reference sequence). Trimming pared 5 bases from V and 3 bases from J, leaving 17 bases between. CDR3 length: 15 residues. The CDR3 nucleotides read TGTGCCAGTAGTTTCAGCCGGGACCGATACTACGAGCAGTACTTC. This gives the protein CASSFSRDRYYEQYF. Combining the CDR3 with reference TRBV19 and TRBJ2-7 gives the whole variable domain DGGITQSPKYLFRKEGQNVTLSCEQNLNHDAMYWYRQDPGQGLRLIYYSQIVNDFQKGDIAEGYSVSREKKESFPLTVTSAQKNPTAFYLCASSFSRDRYYEQYFGPGTRLTVT.

The J gene is TRBJ2-1, the V gene TRBV24-1; D is perhaps TRBD1 (8 bases). V gave up 10 bases and J gave up 4 bases, with 16 bases separating them. Germline assignment: CDR1 KGHDR and CDR2 SFDVKD. The CDR3 is 14 amino acids. The DNA for the CDR3 is TGTGCCACAGGGAACAGGGGGGGGTACAATGAGCAGTTCTTC. Its translation is CATGNRGGYNEQFF.

This clonotype has only one observation. V usage is TRBV19 and J usage is TRBJ1-5; D is unclear. Germline values: CDR1 LNHDA, CDR2 SQIVND (reference sequence). The CDR3 sequence is 15 residues long. Trimming took 1 base from V and 4 from J, leaving 11 bases between them. The CDR3, as DNA: TGTGCCAGTAGTATAGCTGTAAGAGGGAATCAGCCCCAGCATTTT. Protein: CASSIAVRGNQPQHF.

In this sample, this clonotype turned up a few times. This sequence joins TRBV11-3 and TRBJ2-2; D not resolved. Trimming shortened V by 9 bases and J by 0 bases, and 17 bases separated the two germline ends. The CDR3 length is 16 residues. The germline gives CDR1 SGHNT, CDR2 YENEEA. CDR3 nucleotide sequence: TGTGCCAGTGAAGACACTGGGCTATCGAACACCGGGGAGCTGTTTTTT. Its protein product is CASEDTGLSNTGELFF.

With regard to this clonotype: A read error may produce the germline difference seen at one junction end. The V and J genes are TRBV5-6 and TRBJ1-2; 7 bases line up with TRBD1. CDR3 length equals 13 residues. CDR1 and CDR2 (germline): SGHDT, YYEEEE. The CDR3 protein is CASSLGGGYRYTF. In nucleotides, the CDR3 is TGTGCCAGCAGCTTAGGAGGGGGCTATCGCTACACCTTC.

The V and J genes are TRBV6-8 and TRBJ1-1, with TRBD1 matching 11 bases. V dropped 7 bases and J dropped 7; count of bases not matched to a gene: 8. The CDR3 extends over 14 amino acids. Germline V lookup: CDR1 MNHGY, CDR2 SAAAGT. The CDR3 DNA sequence: TGTGCCAGCACCACGGACAGGGGGCAGGGTGAAGCTTTCTTT. It specifies CASTTDRGQGEAFF.

This clonotype has just a few counts. This chain uses TRBV7-6 with TRBJ2-5; TRBD2 aligns across 9 bases. J was trimmed by 3 bases and V by 5 bases; bases with no gene match: 4. The germline V gene has CDR1 SGHVS and CDR2 FNYEAQ. This CDR3 spans 14 amino acids. CDR3 DNA sequence: TGTGCCAGCAGCCCCAGCGGGGGGAAAGAGACCCAGTACTTC. Amino acids: CASSPSGGKETQYF.

The J gene is TRBJ1-1, the V gene TRBV27; the match to TRBD1 covers 8 bases. The V segment lost 0 bases and the J segment 4 bases; nucleotides outside the gene matches: 4. CDR1 and CDR2 from the germline V gene are MNHEY and SMNVEV (reference sequence). This CDR3 is built from 15 residues. The CDR3 DNA reads TGTGCCAGCAGTTTATCCGGGACAGGCGGCACTGAAGCTTTCTTT. Encoded protein: CASSLSGTGGTEAFF.

V and J are TRBV10-3 and TRBJ2-7, with D possibly TRBD2 on 5 matching bases. Trimming took 1 base from V and 5 from J, leaving 12 bases between them. The CDR3 totals 14 residues. From germline, CDR1 is ENHRY and CDR2 SYGVKD. Written as DNA, the CDR3 is TGTGCCATCAGTGAGTGGCTAGCAATCGACGAGCAGTACTTC. It yields the protein CAISEWLAIDEQYF.

The chain joins TRBV10-3 to TRBJ2-7; tentatively, D is TRBD2 (5 bases). Germline V gene lookup returns CDR1 ENHRY and CDR2 SYGVKD. Trimming left V 6 bases short and J 3 bases short, with 24 bases between. The CDR3 runs to 17 residues. CDR3 nucleotide sequence: TGTGCCATCAGGCCCGGACTCCAAGATTCGGCCGGCTACGAGCAGTACTTC. Amino acids: CAIRPGLQDSAGYEQYF.

The chain is built from TRBV29-1 and TRBJ2-7; maybe TRBD1 (6 bases). V was shortened by 0 bases and J by 10 bases, with 16 bases between the two germline ends. The CDR3 runs to 13 residues. From germline, CDR1 is SQVTM and CDR2 ANQGSEA. The CDR3 coding sequence is TGCAGCGTTGAAGATCCCCGGACAGCCGATCAGTACTTC. Translation gives CSVEDPRTADQYF.

This clonotype was seen a handful of times. The chain employs TRBV11-1 and TRBJ2-1, with a weak D call TRBD2 (6 bases). The CDR3 is made up of 12 amino acids. CDR1 SGHAT and CDR2 FQDESV come from the germline V gene (reference sequence). The V and J ends lost 3 bases and 9 bases respectively, with 9 bases between them. CDR3 DNA sequence: TGTGCCAGCAGCTTTGCCGGGGGTGAGCAGTTCTTC. This sequence encodes CASSFAGGEQFF. The full variable domain, completed using reference TRBV11-1 and TRBJ2-1, is EAEVAQSPRYKITEKSQAVAFWCDPISGHATLYWYRQILGQGPELLVQFQDESVVDDSQLPKDRFSAERLKGVDSTLKIQPAELGDSAMYLCASSFAGGEQFFGPGTRLTVL.

The chain employs TRBV7-8 and TRBJ2-7; a weak D match, TRBD1 (6 bases). The CDR3 runs to 15 residues. V was clipped by 5 bases and J by 2 bases, with 16 bases between them. Germline loops: CDR1 SGHVS, CDR2 FQNEAQ. CDR3 sequence reads: CASSAGTFAAYEQYF. CDR3 DNA: TGTGCCAGCAGCGCAGGGACATTTGCTGCCTACGAGCAGTACTTC. The complete variable domain, with remaining parts taken from reference TRBV7-8 and TRBJ2-7, reads GAGVSQSPRYKVAKRGQDVALRCDPISGHVSLFWYQQALGQGPEFLTYFQNEAQLDKSGLPSDRFFAERPEGSVSTLKIQRTQQEDSAVYLCASSAGTFAAYEQYFGPGTRLTVT.

V and J are TRBV2 and TRBJ1-1; TRBD1 is a possible D gene (6 bases). Trimming shortened V by 4 bases and J by 4 bases, and 22 bases separated the two germline ends. The CDR3 has 17 residues. The germline CDR1 and CDR2 sequences are SNHLY and FYNNEI. In DNA, the CDR3 is TGTGCCAGCAGTGCCCCCGGGGGCCTAGGGGAAAGCACTGAAGCTTTCTTT. Its protein is CASSAPGGLGESTEAFF.

This clonotype was recorded at least ten times. V gene TRBV6-1 combines with J gene TRBJ1-2; TRBD1 is a possible D gene (5 bases). The CDR3 consists of 15 residues. The germline V and J ends were trimmed by 3 bases and 4 bases, with 15 bases remaining between them. Germline V gives CDR1 MNHNS, CDR2 SASEGT. The CDR3 loop is CASSEGIAGIYGYTF. The DNA of the CDR3 is TGTGCCAGCAGTGAGGGGATTGCAGGGATCTATGGCTACACCTTC.

In this sample, this clonotype turned up many times. This chain links TRBV7-8 with TRBJ2-7; 7 nucleotides agree with TRBD1. Germline assignment: CDR1 SGHVS and CDR2 FQNEAQ. The CDR3 contains 15 residues. V shed 3 bases, J shed 5 bases, and the junction held 10 bases outside the gene matches. This chain's CDR3 is CASSFTPGGTDEQYF. In DNA form, the CDR3 reads TGTGCCAGCAGCTTCACTCCGGGTGGGACAGACGAGCAGTACTTC.

The rearrangement uses TRBV7-6 and TRBJ1-6; D gene uncertain. The CDR3 length is 14 residues. V lost 0 bases and J 10 bases, leaving 10 bases between the germline ends. Germline V gene data show CDR1 as SGHVS and CDR2 as FNYEAQ. Written as DNA, the CDR3 is TGTGCCAGCAGCTTAGCGTCTCTCGGATCACCCCTCCACTTT. Encoded protein: CASSLASLGSPLHF.

In its sample, this clonotype was seen many times. The V and J genes are TRBV12-3 or TRBV12-4 and TRBJ2-7; 8 bases align to TRBD2. The CDR3 loop spans 15 amino acids. J was trimmed by 5 bases and V by 5 bases; bases with no gene match: 11. The CDR3 region is CASSPGLVVEDEQYF. The DNA for the CDR3 is TGTGCCAGCAGTCCGGGACTAGTCGTTGAGGACGAGCAGTACTTC.

V usage is TRBV12-3 or TRBV12-4 and J usage is TRBJ1-1; D is unclear. Trimming took 0 bases from V and 0 from J, leaving 11 bases between them. The CDR3 spans 16 residues. DNA for the CDR3: TGTGCCAGCAGTTTAGCTTTACAGAGATTGAACACTGAAGCTTTCTTT. Its translation is CASSLALQRLNTEAFF.

The sample holds a few counts of this clonotype. The gene calls are TRBV7-8 and TRBJ1-2; perhaps TRBD1 as D (5 bases). V was pared by 0 bases and J by 1 base, with 12 bases between. The germline V gene has CDR1 SGHVS and CDR2 FQNEAQ. This CDR3 is 16 amino acids long. CDR3 sequence: CASSLAVDTINYGYTF. CDR3 DNA sequence: TGTGCCAGCAGCTTAGCGGTGGACACGATTAACTATGGCTACACCTTC.

The chain uses TRBV13 and TRBJ1-6; 7 bases fit TRBD1. Trimming at V came to 5 bases and at J to 10 bases, leaving 8 bases not matched to a gene. This CDR3 contains 14 residues. Germline V gives CDR1 PRHDT, CDR2 FYEKMQ (reference sequence). CDR3 residues: CASSETGSASPLHF. The CDR3 DNA sequence: TGTGCCAGCAGCGAGACAGGGTCGGCATCACCCCTCCACTTT.

V usage is TRBV5-6 and J usage is TRBJ2-1; unclear D gene. CDR1 SGHDT and CDR2 YYEEEE come from the germline V gene. Trimming pared 1 base from V and 8 bases from J, leaving 10 bases between. The CDR3 runs 13 residues. The CDR3 sequence is CASSLLSSYEQFF. CDR3 nucleotide sequence: TGTGCCAGCAGCTTGCTTAGCTCCTATGAGCAGTTCTTC.